One TCR beta chain is described in this entry. Based on a CD8+CD4-CCR7+CD45RA+ profile, naive CD8 T cells were sorted. Each CDR3 protein is one row after TCRdb ran MiXCR on the PCR reads. This sample carries approximately 500,000 distinct CDR3 sequences, about a quarter of them seen once, and the ten largest clones take around 0.8%. This specimen comes from a study of molecular identifiers for immune sequencing clone quantification. Study-wide context: Naive CD8 cell RNA, from roughly 21,000 or 96,000 cells, was split five ways in replicates, with four sequenced.

Sequencing used naive CD8+ T cells from blood, with Jurkat cell RNA spiked in. Regarding subset: FACS-sorted CD8+CD4-CCR7+CD45RA+ naive T cells. The receptor was derived from a human donor in good health. Some libraries in this study had Jurkat cell RNA spiked in.

The CDR3, as DNA: TGTGCCAGCAGTTTAATACGAAGCTCCTACGAGCAGTACTTC. It encodes CASSLIRSSYEQYF. The V and J genes are TRBV28 and TRBJ2-7; D is unresolved. The V end lost 2 bases, the J end lost 0 bases, and 8 bases lay between the germline ends. The germline V gene has CDR1 MDHEN and CDR2 SYDVKM. CDR3 size: 14 residues.